A single sample gave rise to the 10 T cell receptor beta chains below, sequenced in a study of shared clonotypes between healthy human individuals. Libraries were prepared by immunoSEQ multiplex PCR; TCRdb keeps only in-frame clonotypes and omits some of them. Here the sample spans some 2,100,000 clones, 93% being singletons. Naivety among CD8 cells was defined by CD45RO negativity and positive CCR7 selection, thereby excluding terminally differentiated effector memory CD45RA+ cells. The specimen was naive CD8+ T cells from PBMCs. The receptors derive from a man aged 18 to 29 in good health. Some clones in this sample may be carry-over from other donors' samples.

The gene calls are TRBV28 and TRBJ2-7; 9 bases are a match to TRBD2. With V trimmed by 7 bases and J by 7 bases, 11 bases remained unmatched. CDR3 length equals 14 residues. Germline V gene data show CDR1 as MDHEN and CDR2 as SYDVKM. The CDR3 protein is CASTSRRLAVEQYF. Written as DNA, the CDR3 is TGTGCCAGCACTAGCCGCCGACTAGCGGTAGAGCAGTACTTC.

The CDR3 loop reads CASSDGVTNTGELFF. CDR3 in DNA: TGCGCCAGCAGTGACGGGGTAACGAACACCGGGGAGCTGTTTTTT. The rearrangement uses TRBV10-1 and TRBJ2-2, with a weak D call TRBD2 (5 bases). CDR1 and CDR2 (germline): WNHNN, SYGVQD (reference sequence). V was clipped by 3 bases and J by 0 bases, with 8 bases between them. There are 15 residues in the CDR3.

This chain uses TRBV29-1 with TRBJ2-7; the D gene could be TRBD1 or TRBD2 (5 bases each). CDR1 and CDR2 from the germline V gene are SQVTM and ANQGSEA. This CDR3 has 12 amino acids. Trimming removed 7 bases at V and 5 bases at J, with 15 bases between. The CDR3 is CSAEDGADEQYF. The CDR3 coding sequence is TGCAGCGCAGAGGACGGGGCGGACGAGCAGTACTTC.

V usage is TRBV2 and J usage is TRBJ1-5, with D maybe TRBD1 (5 bases). V lost 2 bases, J lost 6 bases, and 11 bases lay in between. CDR3 length equals 14 residues. Germline-derived CDR1 and CDR2 are SNHLY and FYNNEI. CDR3 region: CASSERSGAQPQHF. The CDR3 DNA sequence: TGTGCCAGCAGTGAAAGGAGCGGGGCTCAGCCCCAGCATTTT. Based on the CDR3 plus reference TRBV2 and TRBJ1-5, the full variable domain is EPEVTQTPSHQVTQMGQEVILRCVPISNHLYFYWYRQILGQKVEFLVSFYNNEISEKSEIFDDQFSVERPDGSNFTLKIRSTKLEDSAMYFCASSERSGAQPQHFGDGTRLSIL.

Only a few counts were recorded for this clone. This chain uses TRBV7-9 with TRBJ2-5; the D is unclear. The CDR3 has 14 amino acids. The ends were cut back, 1 base at V and 4 bases at J, with 10 bases in the middle. From germline, CDR1 is SEHNR and CDR2 FQNEAQ (reference sequence). The CDR3 spells CASSLVFVGETQYF. DNA for the CDR3: TGTGCCAGCAGCTTAGTGTTTGTGGGAGAGACCCAGTACTTC.

V and J are TRBV9 and TRBJ2-3, with 9 nucleotides matching TRBD2. CDR1 and CDR2 (germline): SGDLS, YYNGEE. The CDR3 has 17 amino acids. V was pared by 4 bases and J by 3 bases, with 12 bases of the junction left unmatched. In DNA, the CDR3 is TGTGCCAGCAGCACCGGACTTGCGGGAGGGCCAACAGATACGCAGTATTTT. This codes for CASSTGLAGGPTDTQYF.

The chain links TRBV5-1 to TRBJ2-7; D is uncertain. V lost 0 bases, J lost 3 bases, and 7 bases lay in between. The CDR3 has 13 residues. In germline, CDR1 is SGHRS, CDR2 YFSETQ. CDR3: CASSLDWSYEQYF. For the CDR3, the DNA is TGCGCCAGCAGCTTGGATTGGAGCTACGAGCAGTACTTC. The whole variable domain, remainder taken from reference TRBV5-1 and TRBJ2-7, is KAGVTQTPRYLIKTRGQQVTLSCSPISGHRSVSWYQQTPGQGLQFLFEYFSETQRNKGNFPGRFSGRQFSNSRSEMNVSTLELGDSALYLCASSLDWSYEQYFGPGTRLTVT.

V and J are TRBV27 and TRBJ2-3, with TRBD1 matching over 10 bases. J lost 0 bases, V lost 6 bases, and 6 bases had no gene match. Germline V gene sequence: CDR1 MNHEY, CDR2 SMNVEV (reference sequence). The CDR3 is 16 residues long. The CDR3 protein is CASSPGTGDSTDTQYF. CDR3 in DNA: TGTGCCAGCAGCCCCGGGACAGGGGATAGCACAGATACGCAGTATTTT.

The genes are TRBV9 and TRBJ2-2, with TRBD2 matching over 11 bases. Losses at the gene ends were 1 base for V and 4 bases for J; bases not matched to a gene: 6. CDR1 SGDLS and CDR2 YYNGEE come from the germline V gene. This CDR3 region has 17 residues. The CDR3 loop is CASSVSLLAGATGELFF. The CDR3 nucleotides read TGTGCCAGCAGCGTATCACTACTAGCGGGAGCCACCGGGGAGCTGTTTTTT.

V usage is TRBV6-5 and J usage is TRBJ2-1; tentative D call: TRBD1 (5 bases). Germline V gene lookup returns CDR1 MNHEY and CDR2 SVGAGI. This CDR3 comprises 12 residues. V was pared by 8 bases and J by 6 bases, with 11 bases between. This CDR3 is CASGTGFNEQFF. The CDR3, as DNA: TGTGCCAGCGGCACAGGATTCAATGAGCAGTTCTTC.